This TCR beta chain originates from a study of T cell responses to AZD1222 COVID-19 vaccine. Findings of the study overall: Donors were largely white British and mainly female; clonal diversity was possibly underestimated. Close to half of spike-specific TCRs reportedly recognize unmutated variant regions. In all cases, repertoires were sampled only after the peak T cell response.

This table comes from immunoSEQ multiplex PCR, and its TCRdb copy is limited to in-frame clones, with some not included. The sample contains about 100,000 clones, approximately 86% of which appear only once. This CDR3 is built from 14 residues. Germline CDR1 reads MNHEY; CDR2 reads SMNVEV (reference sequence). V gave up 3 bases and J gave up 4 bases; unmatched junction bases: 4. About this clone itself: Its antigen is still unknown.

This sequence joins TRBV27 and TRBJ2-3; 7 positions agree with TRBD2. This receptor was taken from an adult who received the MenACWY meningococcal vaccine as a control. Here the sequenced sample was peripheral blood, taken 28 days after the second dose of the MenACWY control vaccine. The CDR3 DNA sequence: TGTGCCAGCAGTTTCGGACTAGACGCAGATACGCAGTATTTT. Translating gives CASSFGLDADTQYF.